This T cell receptor beta chain was recorded in a study of Ad26.COV2.S vaccination and SARS-CoV-2 variants. Overall study: Donor was one of the participants in the Ad26.COV2.S arm of the COV1001 trial.

Treatment given: 15 to 20 received Ad26.COV2.S at low or high dose, single or two shots; about 5 received placebo; per-sample allocation not given. On day 63 after the first injection, vaccine and placebo recipients gave samples. J was trimmed by 6 bases and V by 0 bases; bases with no gene match: 7. The germline V gene has CDR1 SGDLS and CDR2 YYNGEE. The CDR3 contains 17 residues. Measured with immunoSEQ multiplex PCR; TCRdb has only the in-frame clones, and not every one. The sample gives fewer than 500,000 clones, about 93% of which show up once; more than 10% is in the top ten. This TCR was sampled from a person aged 18-65 years who received the Ad26.COV2.S COVID-19 vaccine or a placebo. Here the sequenced sample was peripheral blood, taken in a trial of Ad26.COV2.S vaccine versus placebo. The chain is built from TRBV9 and TRBJ2-2; 11 bases agree with TRBD2. Here the CDR3 DNA reads TGTGCCAGCAGCGTAGTTGGTAGCGGGAGGGTTTCCGGGGAGCTGTTTTTT. It codes for CASSVVGSGRVSGELFF.